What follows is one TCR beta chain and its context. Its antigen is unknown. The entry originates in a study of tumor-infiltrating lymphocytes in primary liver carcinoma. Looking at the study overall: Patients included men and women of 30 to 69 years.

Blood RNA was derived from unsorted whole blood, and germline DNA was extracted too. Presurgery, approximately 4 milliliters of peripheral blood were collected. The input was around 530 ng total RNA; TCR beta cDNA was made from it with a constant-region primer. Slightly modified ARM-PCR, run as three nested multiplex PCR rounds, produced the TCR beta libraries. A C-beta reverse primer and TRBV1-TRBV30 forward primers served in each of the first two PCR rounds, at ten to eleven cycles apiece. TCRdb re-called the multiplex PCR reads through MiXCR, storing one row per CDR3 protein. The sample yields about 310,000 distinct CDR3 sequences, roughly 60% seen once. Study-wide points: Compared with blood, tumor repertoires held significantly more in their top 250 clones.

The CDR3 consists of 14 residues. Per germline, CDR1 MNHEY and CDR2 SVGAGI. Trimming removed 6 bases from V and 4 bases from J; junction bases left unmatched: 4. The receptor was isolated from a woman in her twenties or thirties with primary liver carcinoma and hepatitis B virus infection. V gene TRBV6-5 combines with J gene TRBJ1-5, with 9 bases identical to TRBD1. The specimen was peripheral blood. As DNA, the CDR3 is TGTGCCAGCAGCCTCGGGACAGGGAATCAGCCCCAGCATTTT. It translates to CASSLGTGNQPQHF.